Each of the 28 T cell receptor beta chains below was sequenced from the same sample in a study of a mutant IDH1 vaccine in newly diagnosed glioma. Documented time point: week 23, last vaccination. It was 300 ug of mutant IDH1 20-mer peptide that made up each vaccine dose, given with topical imiquimod. TCRdb's table, derived via immunoSEQ multiplex PCR, lists solely in-frame clones and lacks some. The sample lists roughly 30,000 clones, around 84% occurring once. No cognate antigen is known for these TCRs. The sample was PBMCs, taken from a glioma patient whose treatment included an IDH1 peptide vaccine. The receptor source for this set is a woman under 40 with glioma.

The chain employs TRBV10-2 and TRBJ1-2, with a tentative D call TRBD1 (6 bases). V gave up 1 base and J gave up 3 bases, with 15 bases separating them. This CDR3 contains 16 residues. CDR1 is WSHSY and CDR2 is SAAADI in the germline V gene. CDR3 in DNA: TGCGCCAGCAGTGAGTTCGTCAGGGGTCTAGACTATGGCTACACCTTC. Protein: CASSEFVRGLDYGYTF.

The chain uses TRBV14 and TRBJ2-5; 8 bases agree with TRBD1. The CDR3 has 14 residues. Germline-derived CDR1 and CDR2 are SGHDN and FVKESK. With V trimmed by 4 bases and J by 2 bases, 3 bases remained unmatched. CDR3: CASSLRQGQETQYF. In DNA, the CDR3 is TGTGCCAGCAGCCTTAGACAGGGGCAAGAGACCCAGTACTTC.

The chain uses TRBV6-1 and TRBJ1-1, with a possible D match to TRBD1 (5 bases). From germline, CDR1 is MNHNS and CDR2 SASEGT. The CDR3 runs to 14 residues. Between the trimmed V and J ends, which lost 2 bases and 10 bases, there was a span of 17 bases. CDR3 coding DNA: TGTGCCAGCAGTGAATATGGGACCCCCGAGGGAGCTTTCTTT. It encodes CASSEYGTPEGAFF.

J is TRBJ2-2 and V is TRBV7-2; perhaps TRBD1 as D (6 bases). The CDR3 is made up of 16 amino acids. Germline V lookup: CDR1 SGHTA, CDR2 FQGNSA. The germline V and J ends were trimmed by 5 bases and 4 bases, with 17 bases remaining between them. The chain's CDR3 is CASSLNPRGSTGELFF. DNA of the CDR3: TGTGCCAGCAGCCTCAATCCTAGGGGGAGCACCGGGGAGCTGTTTTTT.

This clone was observed a few times. The chain employs TRBV5-8 and TRBJ2-7, with 8 bases lining up with TRBD1. Germline V lookup: CDR1 SGHTS, CDR2 YDEGEE. The CDR3 extends over 14 amino acids. Unmatched junction bases numbered 5, after V lost 4 bases and J lost 2 bases. CDR3 DNA: TGTGCCAGCAGCCCGTGGGACAGGCCCTACGAGCAGTACTTC. Translation: CASSPWDRPYEQYF.

This chain joins TRBV5-6 and TRBJ1-2; no reliable D call. The CDR3 totals 14 residues. Trimming removed 2 bases at V and 2 bases at J, with 10 bases between. Germline CDR1 reads SGHDT; CDR2 reads YYEEEE. The CDR3 DNA reads TGTGCCAGCAGCTTCTTCTCTGGGAACTATGGCTACACCTTC. It specifies CASSFFSGNYGYTF.

As to this clone: At the DNA level, this CDR3 is encoded by other sequences in the same sample as well. CDR3 DNA sequence: TGTGCCAGCAGTCATAGGGGTGGCAATCAGCCCCAGCATTTT. It translates to CASSHRGGNQPQHF. J is TRBJ1-5 and V is TRBV27; perhaps TRBD1 as D (5 bases). In germline, CDR1 is MNHEY, CDR2 SMNVEV (reference sequence). The CDR3 contains 14 residues. Trimming shortened V by 5 bases and J by 2 bases, and 10 bases separated the two germline ends.

This chain links TRBV4-1 with TRBJ2-5; possible D gene TRBD2, 6 bases. Between the trimmed V and J ends, which lost 4 bases and 2 bases, there was a span of 14 bases. Germline assignment: CDR1 MGHRA and CDR2 YSYEKL. This CDR3 is 15 amino acids long. In DNA, the CDR3 is TGCGCCAGCAGCCGCACCGGGACTTTTCAAGAGACCCAGTACTTC. As protein: CASSRTGTFQETQYF.

This clone has only a few counts. V and J are TRBV4-2 and TRBJ1-1, with TRBD1 identical over 7 bases. The CDR3 contains 15 residues. Trimming removed 1 base from V and 2 bases from J; junction bases left unmatched: 4. CDR1 and CDR2 from the germline V gene are LGHNA and YNFKEQ. The CDR3 DNA follows: TGTGCCAGCAGCCAAGGAACAGGGGTAAACACTGAAGCTTTCTTT. Translation: CASSQGTGVNTEAFF.

This clone was seen a single time. The DNA for the CDR3 is TGTGCCAGCAGATTCGAGGGACAGGCAAATTACGAGCAGTACTTC. Translated, it gives CASRFEGQANYEQYF. V and J are TRBV6-6 and TRBJ2-7, with 8 bases fitting TRBD1. CDR1 and CDR2 (germline): MNHNY, SVGAGI (reference sequence). The J segment lost 4 bases and the V segment lost 6 bases, leaving 11 bases of the junction unmatched. The CDR3 consists of 15 residues.

The gene calls are TRBV13 and TRBJ1-1; a possible D gene is TRBD1 (5 bases). With 2 bases removed from V and 2 bases from J, the gap between germline ends came to 9 bases. Germline V lookup: CDR1 PRHDT, CDR2 FYEKMQ (reference sequence). The CDR3 totals 14 residues. The CDR3 nucleotides are TGTGCCAGCAGCTTATACGGGGGAAACACTGAAGCTTTCTTT. Protein sequence: CASSLYGGNTEAFF. Full variable domain (missing parts from reference TRBV13 and TRBJ1-1): AAGVIQSPRHLIKEKRETATLKCYPIPRHDTVYWYQQGPGQDPQFLISFYEKMQSDKGSIPDRFSAQQFSDYHSELNMSSLELGDSALYFCASSLYGGNTEAFFGQGTRLTVV.

This clone was recorded only once. The chain employs TRBV4-1 and TRBJ2-1; D is possibly TRBD2 (5 bases). V was pared by 4 bases and J by 10 bases, with 26 bases between. CDR1 and CDR2 (germline): MGHRA, YSYEKL. This CDR3 has 17 residues. The CDR3 DNA is TGCGCCAGCAGCCTGCCCCCTCTAGTGCCGGGAAGTGTAGAGCAGTTCTTC. Translation: CASSLPPLVPGSVEQFF.

This clone was detected once. V gene TRBV6-6 combines with J gene TRBJ1-1; TRBD1 matches 8 bases. Germline trimming cut 6 bases from V and 5 bases from J; bases unmatched to any gene: 8. CDR3 length: 14 residues. Germline V gene sequence: CDR1 MNHNY, CDR2 SVGAGI (reference sequence). The CDR3 spells CASRTDRVWTEAFF. CDR3 nucleotides: TGTGCCAGCAGAACGGACAGGGTGTGGACTGAAGCTTTCTTT.

The V and J genes are TRBV6-6 and TRBJ2-5; no reliable D call. The CDR3 is 12 residues long. V gave up 6 bases and J gave up 5 bases, with 10 bases separating them. The germline gives CDR1 MNHNY, CDR2 SVGAGI (reference sequence). The CDR3 DNA follows: TGTGCCAGCAGCTATGGGCGGGAGACCCAGTACTTC. This translates into CASSYGRETQYF.

V is TRBV6-1 and J is TRBJ2-5; TRBD2 is a possible D gene (5 bases). Germline V lookup: CDR1 MNHNS, CDR2 SASEGT. The CDR3 is made up of 14 amino acids. The germline V and J ends were trimmed by 4 bases and 0 bases, with 9 bases remaining between them. The CDR3 DNA follows: TGTGCCAGCAGTGCGAGGGCGTACCAAGAGACCCAGTACTTC. This encodes CASSARAYQETQYF.

This rearrangement joins TRBV9 to TRBJ2-3; D gene uncertain. The germline V gene encodes CDR1 SGDLS and CDR2 YYNGEE. This CDR3 has 16 residues. Trimming removed 1 base at V and 3 bases at J, with 15 bases between. The CDR3 DNA reads as TGTGCCAGCAGCGTAATTCCCCTCGGCGAGACAGATACGCAGTATTTT. Its translation is CASSVIPLGETDTQYF.

The rearrangement joins TRBV5-1 to TRBJ2-3, with 11 positions matching TRBD2. With 5 bases clipped from V and 4 bases from J, the junction kept 9 bases outside the gene matches. The CDR3 has 16 residues. Germline V gene data show CDR1 as SGHRS and CDR2 as YFSETQ. CDR3 bases: TGCGCCAGCAGGGTGGCTAGCGGGGGGAGCCCAGATACGCAGTATTTT. Amino acid sequence: CASRVASGGSPDTQYF.

This clone was recorded once. V gene TRBV27 combines with J gene TRBJ1-6; 8 bases line up with TRBD1. V shed 6 bases, J shed 8 bases, and the junction held 9 bases outside the gene matches. CDR1 is MNHEY and CDR2 is SMNVEV in the germline V gene (reference sequence). The CDR3 is 15 residues long. The CDR3, as DNA: TGTGCCAGCAGATTTGGGGTGACAGGGGATTCACCCCTCCACTTT. It specifies CASRFGVTGDSPLHF.

J is TRBJ1-5 and V is TRBV6-1; D may be TRBD1 (6 bases). V gave up 2 bases and J gave up 0 bases, with 11 bases separating them. Germline CDR1 is MNHNS and CDR2 is SASEGT. There are 16 residues in the CDR3. The CDR3 DNA follows: TGTGCCAGCAGTGAATGGGGGCTGTATAGCAATCAGCCCCAGCATTTT. Translation gives CASSEWGLYSNQPQHF.

The V call is TRBV7-2, the J call TRBJ1-2; D possibly corresponds to TRBD1 (5 bases). The CDR3 is made up of 14 amino acids. Germline V gene sequence: CDR1 SGHTA, CDR2 FQGNSA. Trimming left V 3 bases short and J 7 bases short, with 15 bases between. For the CDR3, the DNA is TGTGCCAGCAGCTTCACTTCCTGGGGGAGTGGCTACACCTTC. Its translation is CASSFTSWGSGYTF.

This clone is medium-sized within its sample. This rearrangement joins TRBV2 to TRBJ1-5, with 9 bases that match TRBD1. V was clipped by 6 bases and J by 4 bases; unmatched bases: 7. CDR1 and CDR2 (germline): SNHLY, FYNNEI. The CDR3 sequence is 15 residues long. The CDR3 here is CASSRTGGQNQPQHF. The CDR3 nucleotides read TGTGCCAGCAGCAGAACAGGGGGCCAGAATCAGCCCCAGCATTTT.

The rearrangement uses TRBV25-1 and TRBJ2-4; either TRBD1 or TRBD2 may supply D (5 bases each). Germline lookup yields CDR1 MGHDK and CDR2 SYGVNS. V was cut by 5 bases and J by 5 bases, with 13 bases left in between. CDR3 size: 14 residues. The CDR3: CASSHPGAQNIQYF. CDR3 nucleotide sequence: TGTGCCAGCAGTCATCCCGGGGCTCAAAACATTCAGTACTTC.

The J gene is TRBJ1-6, the V gene TRBV2; possibly TRBD1 for D (5 bases). V was clipped by 10 bases and J by 4 bases, with 26 bases between them. CDR1 SNHLY and CDR2 FYNNEI come from the germline V gene. The CDR3 contains 18 residues. As DNA, the CDR3 is TGTGCCACCCCCGGGACGGGAGCGTTCTCGGGGTATAATTCACCCCTCCACTTT. Its translation: CATPGTGAFSGYNSPLHF.

J is TRBJ1-1 and V is TRBV5-6, with a tentative D call TRBD1 (5 bases). From germline, CDR1 is SGHDT and CDR2 YYEEEE. The V end lost 4 bases, the J end lost 0 bases, and 10 bases lay between the germline ends. The CDR3 totals 14 residues. The CDR3 sequence is CASSGTGLNTEAFF. Written as DNA, the CDR3 is TGTGCCAGCAGCGGGACCGGGCTGAACACTGAAGCTTTCTTT.

The V call is TRBV2, the J call TRBJ2-5, with 8 bases that match TRBD2. There are 18 residues in the CDR3. V lost 0 bases, J lost 3 bases, and 12 bases stayed unmatched. The V gene's germline CDR1 is SNHLY and CDR2 FYNNEI. Here the CDR3 reads CASSEALRRGEKKETQYF. The CDR3 DNA reads as TGTGCCAGCAGTGAAGCGCTTAGGCGGGGGGAAAAAAAAGAGACCCAGTACTTC.

The chain carries TRBV29-1 and TRBJ1-1; a weak D match, TRBD1 (6 bases). Germline V gene sequence: CDR1 SQVTM, CDR2 ANQGSEA. The V end lost 7 bases, the J end lost 6 bases, and 12 bases lay between the germline ends. CDR3 length equals 11 residues. CDR3 amino acids: CSALGAPEAFF. CDR3 DNA: TGCAGCGCCCTGGGGGCCCCTGAAGCTTTCTTT.

The chain carries TRBV6-1 and TRBJ1-6; TRBD1 might be the D (5 bases). The CDR3 contains 19 residues. With 2 bases removed from V and 4 bases from J, the gap between germline ends came to 21 bases. Germline V gives CDR1 MNHNS, CDR2 SASEGT. CDR3 residues: CASSENSDTGFLYNSPLHF. The CDR3 bases are TGTGCCAGCAGTGAAAATTCAGATACAGGATTCCTGTATAATTCACCCCTCCACTTT.

This chain uses TRBV4-2 with TRBJ2-5, with 9 bases lining up with TRBD2. The J segment lost 5 bases and the V segment lost 0 bases, leaving 7 bases of the junction unmatched. Per the germline V gene, CDR1 is LGHNA and CDR2 is YNFKEQ. The CDR3 consists of 16 residues. CDR3 sequence reads: CASSQDWGGGAETQYF. The CDR3 DNA sequence: TGTGCCAGCAGCCAAGATTGGGGCGGGGGGGCCGAGACCCAGTACTTC.